The sequence of this T cell receptor (beta chain) was determined in a study of STAT5B mutations in CD4+ large granular lymphocyte leukemia (dated by TCRdb to between 2020 and 2023). For the wider study: Among healthy controls, the CDR3 'QG' motif was associated with a particular HLA allele. Flow cytometry on FACSCanto II or FACSVerse confirmed that purified fractions exceeded 95% purity among lymphocytes. The study compared the TCRbeta repertoires of patients with CD4+ T-cell large granular lymphocyte leukemia against the TCRbeta repertoires of healthy blood donors.

The immunoSEQ assay at survey resolution was used to sequence TCRbeta rearrangements from genomic DNA. The published analysis was carried out like this. In the TCR sequencing data, the lowest productive clonotype frequency that could be detected was 2.59 x 10-5. Analyses included only productive TCRbeta rearrangements, meaning complete and in-frame sequences. Clonality for each sample was calculated as Simpson clonality in the immunoSEQ Analyzer version 3.0. Based on frequency, clones were grouped as very rare, small, medium, large (1-20%) or hyperexpanded (>20%). OLGA 1.2.3 estimated generation probabilities, VDJtools produced V-gene circos plots, VDJdb was queried for specificities, and GLIPH identified CDR3 motifs. TCRdb holds this immuneACCESS table with in-frame rearrangements only. Some clones are missing; in checked studies, unresolved V genes explain under half, and the rest has no known cause. That table gives V, J and clone size, and the DNA gave D and trimming. The sample includes roughly 29,000 clones, with over 60% observed a single time. The top ten constitute 3% to 3.5% of the sample.

Worth noting for this clone: There is no known antigen for this receptor. No base-level quality is on record; no much larger clone is a single base apart.

Clipping removes 4 bases from V and 0 bases from J, with 4 as the unmatched junction base count. Reading from cysteine to phenylalanine, the CDR3 counts 14 amino acids. The only DNA kept is the CDR3, 42 bases in frame from the first base. The CDR1 and CDR2 encoded by the germline V gene (reference sequence) are SGHNT and YYREEE. Results and caveats for the whole study, not just this receptor: Compared with healthy CD4+ repertoires, CD4-sorted patient repertoires appeared more clonal, and this difference remained even after the putative leukemic clones were removed. Data were not HLA-matched; higher clonality in CD4+ versus CD8+ T-LGLL could reflect the relatively small sample size. Each patient's main leukemic clonotypes were private, but around 27% of these clonotypes showed up at low frequency in the non-leukemic repertoires of other patients. Enrichment of TRBV06-family usage was observed among the top patient clones (8/27) relative to healthy controls (2/35).

The healthy control group was made up of around 38 blood donors, and the Finnish Red Cross blood service supplied their buffy coats. All TCR-sequenced material derived from peripheral blood: patient blood samples and healthy donor buffy coats. Peripheral blood mononuclear cells were isolated by Ficoll-Hypaque gradient centrifugation. Magnetic purification was used to isolate CD4+ cells from the buffy coats of the healthy controls. Genomic DNA was extracted with the Gentra Puregene Cell and Tissue kit and quantified on a Qubit 2.0 fluorometer. The source of this sequence is a human donor in good health. Sequencing was carried out using CD4+ T cells from blood buffy coats. Recombination connected TRBV5-4 to TRBJ2-7, and 7 bases in between align with TRBD1. The CDR3 amino acid sequence is: CASSTSGGSYEQYF. The sequenced DNA is TGTGCCAGCAGCACCTCAGGGGGCTCCTACGAGCAGTACTTC.